This T cell receptor (beta chain) was identified in a study of T cells after yellow fever vaccination. In regard to this clonotype: Its antigen remains unidentified.

Template-switching 5'RACE yielded the TCR cDNA; a universal primer site and UMIs were added in the process. TCRdb passed the 5' RACE reads through MiXCR, listing each CDR3 protein once. The sample consists of approximately 550,000 distinct CDR3 sequences, 15% to 20% of them appearing once. General study findings and limits: Compared with primary, the secondary response was weaker and peaked at day 5, not 15. Post-booster reappearance was seen for most primary-vaccination clones (96% CD4, around 90% CD8). Bulk-population clonotypes that are abundant could appear as contaminants in FACS-sorted repertoires.

Specimen: PBMCs, collected 15 days after the yellow fever booster vaccination. The receptor was isolated from a man aged 30-40 years who received the YFV17D yellow fever vaccine.

The CDR3 region is CASSYGGSGEQYF. CDR3 bases: TGTGCCAGCAGTTACGGGGGTTCCGGGGAGCAGTACTTC. V gene TRBV6-5 combines with J gene TRBJ2-7, with D perhaps given as TRBD1 or TRBD2 (5 bases each). The CDR3 loop spans 13 amino acids. The V gene lost 2 bases and the J gene lost 7 bases, with 12 bases spanning the gap. Germline V lookup: CDR1 MNHEY, CDR2 SVGAGI.